The rows below give T cell receptor beta chains drawn from one sample of a study of cytomegalovirus exposure and HLA in healthy donors. Sequenced by immunoSEQ multiplex PCR; TCRdb stores in-frame clones only, minus some. The sample carries about 170,000 clones, around four fifths recorded once. Sequencing used PBMCs. All receptors come from a woman younger than 30 in good health and CMV-seronegative. Both conserved end residues are part of each CDR3. The D gene is left open where the match is weak. Clone sizes are given selectively: once, few, many, or a class where the clone is expanded.

J gene | clone size | D gene | V gene | CDR3 protein | CDR3 DNA
TRBJ2-5 | NA | TRBD2 | TRBV30 | CAWSVSGSGTQYF | TGTGCCTGGAGCGTTAGCGGGAGTGGGACCCAGTACTTC
TRBJ1-2 | NA | NA | TRBV28 | CASTWADYGYTF | TGTGCCAGCACGTGGGCCGACTATGGCTACACCTTC
TRBJ1-1 | NA | NA | TRBV29-1 | CSVEDMGGNTEAFF | TGCAGCGTTGAAGACATGGGGGGGAACACTGAAGCTTTCTTT
TRBJ1-6 | NA | NA | TRBV6-1 | CASSEDLERKPLHF | TGTGCCAGCAGTGAAGATTTGGAGAGAAAACCCCTCCACTTT
TRBJ2-7 | NA | NA | TRBV7-2 | CASSLDLSYEQYF | TGTGCCAGCAGCTTAGATCTCTCCTACGAGCAGTACTTC
TRBJ1-2 | NA | NA | TRBV7-8 | CASRGSNYGYTF | TGTGCCAGCAGGGGCTCCAACTATGGCTACACCTTC
TRBJ2-3 | NA | NA | TRBV5-1 | CASSLDGMGTDTQYF | TGCGCCAGCAGCTTGGACGGGATGGGGACAGATACGCAGTATTTT
TRBJ1-1 | NA | NA | TRBV23-1 | CASSQLMLRVNTEAFF | TGCGCCAGCAGTCAATTAATGTTACGGGTGAACACTGAAGCTTTCTTT
TRBJ2-3 | NA | NA | TRBV11-2 | CASSSPGQPDTQYF | TGTGCCAGCAGCTCCCCTGGACAGCCAGATACGCAGTATTTT
TRBJ2-2 | NA | NA | TRBV20-1 | CSALIGELFF | TGCAGTGCCTTAATCGGGGAGCTGTTTTTT
TRBJ1-1 | NA | TRBD1 | TRBV19 | CASSPRQGSTEAFF | TGTGCCAGTAGTCCCCGACAGGGATCCACTGAAGCTTTCTTT
TRBJ2-1 | NA | TRBD2 | TRBV30 | CAWTSGSYEQFF | TGTGCCTGGACTAGCGGGAGCTATGAGCAGTTCTTC
TRBJ2-2 | NA | NA | TRBV10-1 | CASSDRDTGELFF | TGCGCCAGCAGTGACAGGGACACCGGGGAGCTGTTTTTT
TRBJ2-2 | NA | NA | TRBV11-2 | CASSLRQANTGELFF | TGTGCCAGCAGCTTGCGACAGGCTAACACCGGGGAGCTGTTTTTT
TRBJ1-1 | NA | NA | TRBV19 | CASMKDSMNTEAFF | TGTGCCAGTATGAAGGACAGTATGAACACTGAAGCTTTCTTT
TRBJ2-7 | once | NA | TRBV5-1 | CASSLLSGVPYEQYF | TGCGCCAGCAGCTTACTTTCGGGGGTCCCCTACGAGCAGTACTTC